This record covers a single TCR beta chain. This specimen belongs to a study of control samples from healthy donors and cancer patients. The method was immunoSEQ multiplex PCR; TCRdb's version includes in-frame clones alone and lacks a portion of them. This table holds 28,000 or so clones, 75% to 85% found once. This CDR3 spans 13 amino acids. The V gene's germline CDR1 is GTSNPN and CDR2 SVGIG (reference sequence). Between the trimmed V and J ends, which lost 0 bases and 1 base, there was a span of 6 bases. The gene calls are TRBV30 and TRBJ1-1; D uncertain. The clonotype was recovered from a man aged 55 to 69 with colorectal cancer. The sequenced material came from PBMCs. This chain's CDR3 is CAWSVGRNTEAFF. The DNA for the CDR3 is TGTGCCTGGAGTGTGGGCAGGAACACTGAAGCTTTCTTT. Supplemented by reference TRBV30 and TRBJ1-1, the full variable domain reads SQTIHQWPATLVQPVGSPLSLECTVEGTSNPNLYWYRQAAGRGLQLLFYSVGIGQISSEVPQNLSASRPQDRQFILSSKKLLLSDSGFYLCAWSVGRNTEAFFGQGTRLTVV.